A selection of T cell receptor beta chains follows, all from one sample in a study of blood T cell repertoires in COVID-19. Libraries were prepared by immunoSEQ multiplex PCR; TCRdb keeps only in-frame clonotypes and omits some of them. Of over 200,000 clones detected, around 78% appear once; the ten largest clones hold roughly 2.7%. The sample consisted of peripheral blood. The receptors were sampled from a woman aged 70-85 years with active or convalescent COVID-19. Each CDR3 is given with its conserved first and last residue. The order of the fields is D gene, V gene, J gene, clone size, CDR3 DNA, CDR3 protein. The D gene is left open where the match is weak. Only part of the rows carry a size: once, few, many, or a class if the clone is expanded.

>TRBD1|TRBV19|TRBJ1-5|once
TGTGCCAGTAGTGCGGACAGGGGATGGGGACAGCCCCAGCATTTT
CASSADRGWGQPQHF
>TRBD2|TRBV20-1|TRBJ2-1|once
TGCAGTGCTAGTAGCAGCGGGAGGGCCATCAGTTCCTACAATGAGCAGTTCTTC
CSASSSGRAISSYNEQFF
>.|TRBV18|TRBJ1-5|.
TGTGCCAGCTCACTAATCGAGGGAATGGGCAATCAGCCCCAGCATTTT
CASSLIEGMGNQPQHF
>.|TRBV7-9|TRBJ2-7|.
TGTGCCAGCAGTGGAAGGAGTTACGAGCAGTACTTC
CASSGRSYEQYF
>.|TRBV5-1|TRBJ2-5|once
TGCGCCAGCAGCTTGGCCGCAGGTACCGGATCGGAGACCCAGTACTTC
CASSLAAGTGSETQYF
>.|TRBV9|TRBJ1-2|.
TGTGCCAGCAGCGTAGGGGACATAGTTACTCGTGGCTACACCTTC
CASSVGDIVTRGYTF
>.|TRBV3-1/TRBV3-2|TRBJ1-2|.
TGTGCCAGCAGCCAAGGTTCCAGCGTCTATGGCTACACCTTC
CASSQGSSVYGYTF
>.|TRBV7-8|TRBJ1-4|once
TGTGCCAGCAGTTTAAAGGGGTCCGAGCTGACTAATGAAAAACTGTTTTTT
CASSLKGSELTNEKLFF
>TRBD2|TRBV6-5|TRBJ2-1|.
TGTGCCAGCAGTCGGACTAGACGTTTCGATGAGCAGTTCTTC
CASSRTRRFDEQFF
>.|TRBV5-3|TRBJ2-7|.
TGTGCCAGAAGCTTGGGGGCGGGGAGCTCCTACGAGCAGTACTTC
CARSLGAGSSYEQYF
>.|TRBV28|TRBJ2-3|.
TGTGCCAGCAGTTTATGGGGCCGAGGCACAGATACGCAGTATTTT
CASSLWGRGTDTQYF
>TRBD1|TRBV7-9|TRBJ2-7|.
TGTGCCAGCAGTACCGGGACAGGGAGCAACGAGCAGTACTTC
CASSTGTGSNEQYF
>TRBD1|TRBV7-2|TRBJ2-7|.
TGTGCCAGCAGCTTCGGGACAGGCTTAGACTACGAGCAGTACTTC
CASSFGTGLDYEQYF
>TRBD2|TRBV20-1|TRBJ2-1|.
TGCAGTGCTAGTCCTGCGGGAGCTCGGCGGGAGCAGTTCTTC
CSASPAGARREQFF
>TRBD1|TRBV9|TRBJ1-6|.
TGTGCCAGCAGCTTCGGACAGGGCAGTTCACCCCTCCACTTT
CASSFGQGSSPLHF
>TRBD1|TRBV6-2/TRBV6-3|TRBJ1-5|few
TGTGCCAGCAGTGTGACAGGGGCTCAGCCCCAGCATTTT
CASSVTGAQPQHF
>TRBD1|TRBV2|TRBJ2-5|.
TGTGCCAGCAGTCCTGACAGGGGGAGGGGGCAAGAGACCCAGTACTTC
CASSPDRGRGQETQYF
>TRBD2|TRBV3-1/TRBV3-2|TRBJ2-3|.
TGTGCCAGCAGCCAAGCCAGCGGGAGAACAGATACGCAGTATTTT
CASSQASGRTDTQYF
>TRBD1|TRBV9|TRBJ1-6|.
TGTGCCAGCAGCCTGGGACAGGGGGTTTCACCCCTCCACTTT
CASSLGQGVSPLHF
>.|TRBV2|TRBJ2-7|.
TGTGCCAGCAGTTACACGCCGGGAGCCGGTGGGGAGCAGTACTTC
CASSYTPGAGGEQYF
>.|TRBV15|TRBJ2-1|.
TGTGCCACCAGCAGAGATTTACAGGGACATGAGCAGTTCTTC
CATSRDLQGHEQFF
>TRBD2|TRBV2|TRBJ2-3|.
TGTGCCAGCAGACCGAGACTAGCGGCCAAGACGTCCGGCACAGATACGCAGTATTTT
CASRPRLAAKTSGTDTQYF
>.|TRBV19|TRBJ1-1|.
TGTGCCAGTAGTATCTCGGGGTGGAACACTGAAGCTTTCTTT
CASSISGWNTEAFF
>.|TRBV6-1|TRBJ1-3|.
TGTGCCAGCAGTGAAGCGGAGGGCCCCGGAAACACCATATATTTT
CASSEAEGPGNTIYF
>TRBD2|TRBV19|TRBJ2-7|.
TGTGCCAGTAGTGGGGGACTAGCGGGATCAAGTGGAGAGAGCTACGAGCAGTACTTC
CASSGGLAGSSGESYEQYF
>.|TRBV5-6|TRBJ1-4|.
TGTGCCAGCACCGGGATTGCAACTAATGAAAAACTGTTTTTT
CASTGIATNEKLFF
>.|TRBV27|TRBJ1-2|.
TGTGCCAGCAGTTTATCAGGAGCTAACTATGGCTACACCTTC
CASSLSGANYGYTF
>.|TRBV2|TRBJ1-5|once
TGTGCCAGCAAGGGGCGGGGGCAGCCCCAGCATTTT
CASKGRGQPQHF
>.|TRBV10-2|TRBJ2-1|.
TGCGCCAGCAGCAGGGACTTACGAGAGCAGTTCTTC
CASSRDLREQFF
>.|TRBV5-4|TRBJ2-3|.
TGTGCCAGCAGCTCCCTACTAAACCCCACAGATACGCAGTATTTT
CASSSLLNPTDTQYF
>TRBD1|TRBV9|TRBJ1-6|.
TGTGCCAGCAGCGGGACAGGGACTAATTCACCCCTCCACTTT
CASSGTGTNSPLHF
>TRBD1|TRBV3-1/TRBV3-2|TRBJ1-4|.
TGTGCCAGCAGCCAAGATTTCTCAGGGGGTGAAAAACTGTTTTTT
CASSQDFSGGEKLFF
>.|TRBV18|TRBJ1-5|.
TGTGCCAGCTCACCCGACACCATGCAGCCCCAGCATTTT
CASSPDTMQPQHF
>.|TRBV5-1|TRBJ1-4|.
TGCGCCAGCAGCATTGAAAGGAGCGAGGAAAAACTGTTTTTT
CASSIERSEEKLFF
>.|TRBV10-3|TRBJ1-6|.
TGTGCCATCAGTGCCGGGGGTTCACCCCTCCACTTT
CAISAGGSPLHF
>TRBD2|TRBV2|TRBJ2-3|.
TGTGCCAGCAACGCCGGACTAGCGGGCCGCACAGATACGCAGTATTTT
CASNAGLAGRTDTQYF
>TRBD2|TRBV18|TRBJ2-7|.
TGTGCCAGCTCACCACCGGGTCTGGCGGGAGCTTACGAGCAGTACTTC
CASSPPGLAGAYEQYF
>TRBD1|TRBV6-2/TRBV6-3|TRBJ2-7|few
TGTGCCAGCAGCCCGGGACAGGGGATGAACGAGCAGTACTTC
CASSPGQGMNEQYF
>TRBD2|TRBV28|TRBJ2-1|few
TGTGCCAGCAGTTTGGCGGGGGGAACCTACAATGAGCAGTTCTTC
CASSLAGGTYNEQFF
>.|TRBV3-1/TRBV3-2|TRBJ1-4|.
TGTGCCAGCAGCCGCCGGGGGGAAAAACTGTTTTTT
CASSRRGEKLFF
>TRBD2|TRBV7-9|TRBJ2-2|few
TGTGCCAGCAACGGACTAGCGGGAGGGGAAACCGGGGAGCTGTTTTTT
CASNGLAGGETGELFF
>TRBD1|TRBV3-1/TRBV3-2|TRBJ2-2|.
TGTGCCAGCAGCCAAGCAGGGACAGGGGTTAACGGGGAGCTGTTTTTT
CASSQAGTGVNGELFF
>TRBD1|TRBV11-1|TRBJ2-3|few
TGTGCCAGCAGCTTAGGAGGGGACAGGGCAGATACGCAGTATTTT
CASSLGGDRADTQYF
>.|TRBV6-6|TRBJ1-1|.
TGTGCCAGCAGTCCCCCGGGGGGCACTGAAGCTTTCTTT
CASSPPGGTEAFF
>TRBD2|TRBV27|TRBJ2-1|.
TGTGCCAGCAGTTTGGGCGGGAGGTTCTACAATGAGCAGTTCTTC
CASSLGGRFYNEQFF
>TRBD1|TRBV10-3|TRBJ1-5|few
TGTGCCATCAGTGAGCGCCCCGGGACAGGGGATCAGCCCCAGCATTTT
CAISERPGTGDQPQHF
>.|TRBV2|TRBJ2-3|few
TGTGCCAGCAGCTGGAGGACCCCACCAGATACGCAGTATTTT
CASSWRTPPDTQYF
>TRBD1|TRBV10-3|TRBJ1-1|few
TGTGCCATCAGTGAGGGGGGACAGGGGGTCACTGAAGCTTTCTTT
CAISEGGQGVTEAFF
>TRBD2|TRBV19|TRBJ2-1|.
TGTGCCAGTAGTAGGACTAGCGGGGGTAGCAATGAGCAGTTCTTC
CASSRTSGGSNEQFF
>TRBD2|TRBV13|TRBJ2-1|few
TGTGCCAGCAGCCCTACTAGCGGGATCTACAATGAGCAGTTCTTC
CASSPTSGIYNEQFF
>TRBD2|TRBV7-8|TRBJ2-4|once
TGTGCCAGCACCCCAGGGAGGGTTAGCATTCAGTACTTC
CASTPGRVSIQYF
>TRBD1|TRBV18|TRBJ1-1|once
TGTGCCAGCTCACCACCGAGGACAGGGGTAATGAACACTGAAGCTTTCTTT
CASSPPRTGVMNTEAFF
>TRBD1|TRBV7-9|TRBJ2-7|once
TGTGCCAGCAGCTCGACAGGGACGCGCTCCTACGAGCAGTACTTC
CASSSTGTRSYEQYF
>.|TRBV30|TRBJ1-6|.
TGTGCCTGGAGGGAGAATTCACCCCTCCACTTT
CAWRENSPLHF